These 15 T cell receptor beta chains share one sample of origin, sequenced in a study of Graves' ophthalmopathy and Graves' hyperthyroidism. The authors amplified TCR beta CDR3 regions, and they did so from RNA transcripts for repertoire sequencing. The authors performed first-round RT-PCR with HTBI primers and then a second-round multiplex PCR. In TCRdb, the multiplex PCR reads were re-called with MiXCR into one record per CDR3 protein. In the table there are 11,000 to 15,000 distinct CDR3 sequences, roughly 45% of which are singletons. Specimen: peripheral blood. These receptors were obtained from a woman aged 30 to 39 with Graves' ophthalmopathy.

This clonotype was recorded a few times. The V call is TRBV15, the J call TRBJ2-5; D gene unclear. The V gene lost 0 bases and the J gene lost 3 bases, with 14 bases spanning the gap. The CDR3 extends over 16 amino acids. Germline V gives CDR1 LNHNV, CDR2 YYDKDF (reference sequence). CDR3: CATSRDVWAVKETQYF. DNA for the CDR3: TGTGCCACCAGCAGAGATGTTTGGGCAGTAAAAGAGACCCAGTACTTC.

The CDR3 DNA sequence: TGTGCCAGTAGTTCTAAGTTCGTTGGGGACTCTAGGGATACGCAGTATTTT. Its protein is CASSSKFVGDSRDTQYF. This chain joins TRBV19 and TRBJ2-3; D is perhaps TRBD2 (6 bases). V lost 5 bases to trimming and J lost 6 bases, with 24 bases between them. Germline V gives CDR1 LNHDA, CDR2 SQIVND (reference sequence). The CDR3 length is 17 residues.

The CDR3 loop is CASSSSGVTEAFF. CDR3 nucleotides: TGCGCCAGCAGCTCATCCGGGGTCACTGAAGCTTTCTTT. The chain joins TRBV10-1 to TRBJ1-1; D not certain. This CDR3 region has 13 residues. V lost 6 bases to trimming and J lost 4 bases, with 12 bases between them. The V gene's germline CDR1 is WNHNN and CDR2 SYGVQD (reference sequence).

V gene TRBV5-4 combines with J gene TRBJ2-7, with 10 bases identical to TRBD2. CDR3 size: 14 residues. The V segment lost 4 bases and the J segment 5 bases; nucleotides outside the gene matches: 6. Per germline, CDR1 SGHNT and CDR2 YYREEE (reference sequence). The CDR3 region has the DNA TGTGCCAGCAGCCGAAGACTAGCGGGTGACGAGCAGTACTTC. Its translation: CASSRRLAGDEQYF.

The CDR3 nucleotides are TGTGCCAGCAGCAAAGGAGGGAACCTCTACGAGCAGTACTTC. Its translation is CASSKGGNLYEQYF. This chain connects TRBV7-9 to TRBJ2-7, with a tentative D call TRBD2 (6 bases). V gave up 5 bases and J gave up 3 bases, with 14 bases separating them. This CDR3 is 14 amino acids long. In germline, CDR1 is SEHNR, CDR2 FQNEAQ (reference sequence).

This chain connects TRBV20-1 to TRBJ2-7, with D possibly being TRBD2 (5 bases). Per the germline V gene, CDR1 is DFQATT and CDR2 is SNEGSKA (reference sequence). The CDR3 covers 14 residues. CDR3: CTTRDFLAAYEQYF. CDR3 coding DNA: TGCACTACTAGAGACTTCCTGGCAGCCTACGAGCAGTACTTC.

The J gene is TRBJ2-1, the V gene TRBV11-2, with 9 bases fitting TRBD1. V was pared by 5 bases and J by 10 bases, with 9 bases of the junction left unmatched. This CDR3 comprises 14 residues. Germline CDR1 and CDR2: SGHAT and FQNNGV. The CDR3 here is CASSGGTGIGEQFF. CDR3 DNA: TGTGCCAGCAGCGGTGGGACAGGGATAGGGGAGCAGTTCTTC.

This clonotype was detected many times. This sequence joins TRBV14 and TRBJ2-7; the match to TRBD1 covers 8 bases. Per germline, CDR1 SGHDN and CDR2 FVKESK. Unmatched junction bases numbered 4, after V lost 7 bases and J lost 2 bases. The CDR3 contains 13 residues. CDR3 nucleotides: TGTGCCAGCACACAACAGGGGGCCTACGAGCAGTACTTC. This codes for CASTQQGAYEQYF.

This clonotype is medium-sized. The chain employs TRBV12-3 or TRBV12-4 and TRBJ2-7; 10 bases are a match to TRBD1. The V and J ends lost 6 bases and 7 bases, in that order; junction bases with no gene match: 6. This CDR3 region has 13 residues. The CDR3 protein is CASSPGTGDEQYV. In nucleotides, the CDR3 is TGTGCCAGCAGCCCCGGGACAGGGGATGAGCAGTACGTC.

The chain links TRBV7-2 to TRBJ2-7; 7 bases match TRBD2. The length of the CDR3 is 14 residues. J lost 7 bases, V lost 7 bases, and 13 bases had no gene match. The germline V gene has CDR1 SGHTA and CDR2 FQGNSA. CDR3 in amino acids: CASTTAGRGGEQYF. DNA of the CDR3: TGTGCCAGCACTACTGCGGGCCGCGGGGGTGAGCAGTACTTC.

There are many counts of this clonotype. The chain recombines TRBV10-2 with TRBJ1-2; D uncertain. Looked up from germline, CDR1 is WSHSY and CDR2 is SAAADI. V gave up 2 bases and J gave up 5 bases, with 15 bases separating them. The CDR3 spans 15 residues. The CDR3 loop is CASSEVSAVVYGYTF. CDR3 coding DNA: TGCGCCAGCAGTGAGGTGTCCGCGGTTGTGTATGGCTACACCTTC.

A remark on this clonotype: A clone one base away is much larger, so this may be a read error. The V and J genes are TRBV24-1 and TRBJ2-7, with 11 bases fitting TRBD2. CDR1 and CDR2 (germline): KGHDR, SFDVKD. The CDR3 loop spans 16 amino acids. CDR3 residues: CATSDSGLAGLDERYF. In nucleotides, the CDR3 is TGTGCCACCAGTGATTCCGGACTAGCGGGTCTAGACGAGCGGTACTTC.

This clonotype was seen ten or more times. The chain recombines TRBV15 with TRBJ1-3; D gene uncertain. CDR1 is LNHNV and CDR2 is YYDKDF in the germline V gene (reference sequence). V was trimmed by 0 bases and J by 6 bases, leaving 9 bases between them. The CDR3 totals 14 residues. DNA of the CDR3: TGTGCCACCAGCAGAGACCTCCAGGAAAACACCATATATTTT. As protein: CATSRDLQENTIYF.

This clonotype was seen at least ten times. The chain joins TRBV6-2 or TRBV6-3 to TRBJ1-2; TRBD1 is a possible D gene (5 bases). The CDR3 loop spans 14 amino acids. V dropped 4 bases and J dropped 7 bases, with 16 bases sitting between them. CDR1 and CDR2 (germline): MNHEY, SVGEGT. The CDR3 DNA follows: TGTGCCAGCAGTTCCCGACCCACAGGTATTGGCTACACCTTC. Amino acids: CASSSRPTGIGYTF.

Worth noting for this clonotype: A much bigger clone sits one base away, suggesting this may be a read error. The rearrangement joins TRBV7-9 to TRBJ1-1; 8 bases match TRBD1. The length of the CDR3 is 15 residues. Germline assignment: CDR1 SEHNR and CDR2 FQNEAQ (reference sequence). The CDR3: CASSLRQGTDITACF. In nucleotides, the CDR3 is TGTGCCAGCAGCTTAAGACAGGGGACGGACATTACTGCTTGCTTT.